The TCR beta chain under discussion was sequenced for a study of PD-1 blockade in classical Hodgkin lymphoma (dated by TCRdb to between 2020 and 2021). For the study in its entirety: Nivolumab dosing was 3 mg/kg intravenously every 2 weeks, continuing until either disease progression or unacceptable toxicity. The study used TCR beta sequencing and CyTOF to define a peripheral blood immune signature of response to PD-1 blockade in classical Hodgkin lymphoma.

Genomic DNA was extracted with the Qiagen DNeasy kit from unsorted PBMCs and from negatively selected CD4+ and CD8+ fractions. TCR beta CDR3 regions were amplified by immunoSEQ multiplex PCR using primers annealing to V and J segments. A synthetic immune receptor repertoire was used to minimize amplification bias, and any remaining bias was removed computationally after sequencing. For the original study's pipeline: Repertoire diversity was quantified as the Shannon entropy index using custom Python scripts. Unsorted, CD4+ and CD8+ repertoires were analyzed separately, except in combined analyses where CD4+ and CD8+ sequences were merged in silico. A clone counted as expanded when the clone's frequency after treatment rose at least 2-fold relative to C1D1, and clones undetected at baseline were given a pseudocount of 0.5. Singleton clones were defined as clones with 0 or 1 copy at C1D1, and non-singleton clones were defined as clones with 2 or more copies. Clones expanded in unsorted samples were annotated as CD4+, CD8+ or unknown by matching protein sequences in sorted samples from the same patient. Diversity changes from C1D1 to C4D1 were tested in paired samples using Wilcoxon tests. Imported from immuneACCESS, the table was reduced by TCRdb to in-frame sequences with V and J called. These copies leave out some clones; in studies compared against another copy, an unresolved V gene accounts for under half, and the cause of the remainder is not known. Clone size and the V and J calls come from that table; the DNA yielded D and trimming. This sample is represented by about 7,600 clones; 75% to 80% of them were singletons. Clones ranked in the top ten supply around 7% of the sample.

There are 14 amino acids in the CDR3, from cysteine to phenylalanine inclusive. The DNA shown is the 42-base CDR3, in frame from base 1. From a lookup of the germline V gene, CDR1 and CDR2 are ENHRY and SYGVKD. V ends up 7 bases short and J 2 bases short, with an unmatched junction base count of 5. On this clone itself: Its antigen has not been determined. There are no base qualities to consult, and no much larger clone falls within one base.

Summary of the overall study and its limitations: Only a single clinical trial cohort was studied, and what caused the repertoire differences, possibly disease activity or prior therapy, remained undefined. Baseline TCR diversity was reported to be lower in newly diagnosed patients than in healthy donors and to be lower still in relapsed/refractory patients. Lower diversity was observed in patients in whom nivolumab was started less than 1 year after ASCT, and these patients were excluded from later analyses so that confounding by immune reconstitution would be avoided. Baseline diversity similar to that of newly diagnosed patients was observed in trial patients achieving complete response, whereas significantly lower diversity was observed in partial responders and progressors. CD4+ but not CD8+ TCR diversity rose significantly by C4D1 (p=0.0027 vs p=0.16), most apparent in complete responders (p=0.02).

Per the publication, the time point label means: cycle 1 day 1 (C1D1), immediately before nivolumab initiation. All trial patients had relapsed after autologous stem cell transplantation, with cohorts A, B and C differing in prior brentuximab vedotin exposure. CD4+ T cells were purified from thawed PBMCs by magnetic negative selection with a Miltenyi CD4+ T cell isolation kit. The trial cohort included 55 to 60 patients with relapsed/refractory classical Hodgkin lymphoma, and each patient had a best overall response of complete response, partial response or progressive disease. In the multi-cohort phase II CheckMate 205 trial, trial patients received single-agent nivolumab. An independent review committee assessed best overall response by applying the 2007 International Working Group response criteria. PBMCs from the trial were collected at three points: immediately before nivolumab initiation (C1D1), and during therapy at cycle 2 day 1 and cycle 4 day 1. Peripheral blood was collected in 8 mL Vacutainer Cell Preparation Tubes, from which PBMCs were isolated by centrifugation and then cryopreserved. Purified CD4+ and CD8+ fractions were prepared only for cases in which an additional PBMC sample was available. Magnetically labelled cells were removed on LS columns in a quadroMACS separator, and the flow-through was retained as the purified fraction.

The TCR comes from a human donor with classical Hodgkin lymphoma. The chain employs TRBV10-3 and TRBJ2-7, with 10 central nucleotides matching TRBD2. Sequencing used CD4+ T cells from blood, obtained at baseline. CDR3 region: CAINPSGSPYEQYF. The nucleotides are TGTGCCATCAACCCTAGCGGGAGTCCCTACGAGCAGTACTTC.